This TCR beta chain stems from a study of T cells expressing NK-cell markers. Study-level points and caveats: As a fraction of CD8+ T cells, dominant NKG2C+ clonotypes reached roughly 1.0-7.5% in six or seven donors.

From the 5' RACE reads, TCRdb lists one entry per CDR3 protein and no DNA. The record lists some 460,000 distinct CDR3 sequences, of which the ten most abundant hold roughly 1.4%. Notes on this clonotype: Its specificity is not known.

The CDR3 is made up of 15 amino acids. Looked up from germline, CDR1 is LGHDT and CDR2 is YNNKEL (reference sequence). The chain is built from TRBV3-1 and TRBJ2-7; TCRdb names TRBD2, which stays unverified in the absence of DNA. The sequence was collected from a woman aged 45 to 65 in good health. Sequencing was carried out using blood T cells: a sorted CD56 or NKG2C T cell subset, CD4+ or CD8+ T cells, or bulk PBMC T cells (not recorded which). This CDR3 is CASSHLAGGGHEQYF.